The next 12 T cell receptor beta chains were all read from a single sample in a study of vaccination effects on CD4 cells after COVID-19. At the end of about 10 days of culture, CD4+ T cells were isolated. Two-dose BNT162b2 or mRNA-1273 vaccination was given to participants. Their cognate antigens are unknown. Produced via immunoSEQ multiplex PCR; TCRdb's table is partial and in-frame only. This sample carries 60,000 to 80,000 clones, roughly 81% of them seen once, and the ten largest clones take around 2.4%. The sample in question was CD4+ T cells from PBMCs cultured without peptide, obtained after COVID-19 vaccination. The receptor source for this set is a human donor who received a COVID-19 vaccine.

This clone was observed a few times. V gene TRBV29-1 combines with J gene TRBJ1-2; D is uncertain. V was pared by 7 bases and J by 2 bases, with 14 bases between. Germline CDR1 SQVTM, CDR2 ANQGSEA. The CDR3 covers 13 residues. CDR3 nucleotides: TGCAGCGCCTTTTCGGGCCCCAACTATGGCTACACCTTC. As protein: CSAFSGPNYGYTF.

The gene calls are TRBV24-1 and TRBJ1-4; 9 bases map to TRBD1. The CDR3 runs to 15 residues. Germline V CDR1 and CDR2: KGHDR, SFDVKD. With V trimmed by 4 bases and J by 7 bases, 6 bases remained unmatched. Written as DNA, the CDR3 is TGTGCCACCAGTGAACAGACAGGGGGGAGTGAAAAACTGTTTTTT. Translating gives CATSEQTGGSEKLFF.

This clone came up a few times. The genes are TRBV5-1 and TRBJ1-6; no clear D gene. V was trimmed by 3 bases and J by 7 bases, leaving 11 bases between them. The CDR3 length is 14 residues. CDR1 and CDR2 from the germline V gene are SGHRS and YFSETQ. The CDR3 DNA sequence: TGCGCCAGCAGCTCGCCCCGGAAGAATTCACCCCTCCACTTT. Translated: CASSSPRKNSPLHF.

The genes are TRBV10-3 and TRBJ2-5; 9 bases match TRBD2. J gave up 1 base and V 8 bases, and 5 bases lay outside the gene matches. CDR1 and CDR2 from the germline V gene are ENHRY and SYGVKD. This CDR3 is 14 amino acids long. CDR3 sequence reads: CAIRPAGGQETQYF. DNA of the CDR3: TGTGCCATCCGCCCAGCGGGGGGCCAAGAGACCCAGTACTTC.

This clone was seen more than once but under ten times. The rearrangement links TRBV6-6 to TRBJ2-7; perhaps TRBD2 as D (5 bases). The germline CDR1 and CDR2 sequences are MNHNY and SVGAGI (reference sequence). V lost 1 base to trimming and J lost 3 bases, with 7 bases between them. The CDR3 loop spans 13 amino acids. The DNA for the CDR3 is TGTGCCAGCAGTTACTTGGAGGACTACGAGCAGTACGTC. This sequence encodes CASSYLEDYEQYV.

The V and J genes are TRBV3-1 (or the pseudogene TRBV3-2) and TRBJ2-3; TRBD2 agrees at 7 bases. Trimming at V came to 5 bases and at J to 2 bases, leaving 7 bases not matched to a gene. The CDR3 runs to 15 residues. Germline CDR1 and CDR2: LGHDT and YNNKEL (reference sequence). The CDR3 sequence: CASSWTRGNTDTQYF. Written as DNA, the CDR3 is TGTGCCAGCAGCTGGACGCGGGGGAACACAGATACGCAGTATTTT.

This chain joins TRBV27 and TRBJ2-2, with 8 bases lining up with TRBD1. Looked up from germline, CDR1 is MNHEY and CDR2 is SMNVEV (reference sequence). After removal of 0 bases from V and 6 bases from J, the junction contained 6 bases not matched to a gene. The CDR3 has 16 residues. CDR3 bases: TGTGCCAGCAGTTTATCCGACAGGGGCGGGCCCGGGGAGCTGTTTTTT. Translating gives CASSLSDRGGPGELFF.

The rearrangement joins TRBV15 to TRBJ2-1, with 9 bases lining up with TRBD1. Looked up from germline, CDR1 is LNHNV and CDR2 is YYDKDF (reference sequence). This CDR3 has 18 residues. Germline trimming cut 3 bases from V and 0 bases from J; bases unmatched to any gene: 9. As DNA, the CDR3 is TGTGCCACCAGCAGCTTCAACCCGGGACAGGGCTCCTACAATGAGCAGTTCTTC. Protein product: CATSSFNPGQGSYNEQFF.

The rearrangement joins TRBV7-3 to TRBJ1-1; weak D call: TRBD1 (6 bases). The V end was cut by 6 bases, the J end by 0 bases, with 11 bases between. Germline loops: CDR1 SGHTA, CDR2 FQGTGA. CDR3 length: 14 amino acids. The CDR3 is CASSFRQVNTEAFF. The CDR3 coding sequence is TGTGCCAGCAGTTTTAGACAGGTGAACACTGAAGCTTTCTTT.

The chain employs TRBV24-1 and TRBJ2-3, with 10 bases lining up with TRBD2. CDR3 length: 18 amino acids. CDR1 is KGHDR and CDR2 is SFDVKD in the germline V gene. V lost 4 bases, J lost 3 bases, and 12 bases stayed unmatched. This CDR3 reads CATSEPSGGPSTTDTQYF. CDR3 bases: TGTGCCACCAGTGAACCTAGCGGGGGCCCGTCCACTACAGATACGCAGTATTTT.

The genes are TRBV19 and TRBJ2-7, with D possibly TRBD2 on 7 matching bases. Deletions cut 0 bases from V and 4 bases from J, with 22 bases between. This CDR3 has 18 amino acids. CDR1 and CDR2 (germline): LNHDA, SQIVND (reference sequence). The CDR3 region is CASSIEGGCGGATYEQYV. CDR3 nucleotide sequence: TGTGCCAGTAGTATAGAAGGTGGATGTGGGGGGGCAACTTACGAGCAGTACGTC.

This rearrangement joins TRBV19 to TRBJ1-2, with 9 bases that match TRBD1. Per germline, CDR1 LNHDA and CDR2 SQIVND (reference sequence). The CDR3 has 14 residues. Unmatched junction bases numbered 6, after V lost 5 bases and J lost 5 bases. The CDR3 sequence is CASSLTGGRYGYTF. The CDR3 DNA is TGTGCCAGTAGTCTAACAGGGGGCAGGTATGGCTACACCTTC.